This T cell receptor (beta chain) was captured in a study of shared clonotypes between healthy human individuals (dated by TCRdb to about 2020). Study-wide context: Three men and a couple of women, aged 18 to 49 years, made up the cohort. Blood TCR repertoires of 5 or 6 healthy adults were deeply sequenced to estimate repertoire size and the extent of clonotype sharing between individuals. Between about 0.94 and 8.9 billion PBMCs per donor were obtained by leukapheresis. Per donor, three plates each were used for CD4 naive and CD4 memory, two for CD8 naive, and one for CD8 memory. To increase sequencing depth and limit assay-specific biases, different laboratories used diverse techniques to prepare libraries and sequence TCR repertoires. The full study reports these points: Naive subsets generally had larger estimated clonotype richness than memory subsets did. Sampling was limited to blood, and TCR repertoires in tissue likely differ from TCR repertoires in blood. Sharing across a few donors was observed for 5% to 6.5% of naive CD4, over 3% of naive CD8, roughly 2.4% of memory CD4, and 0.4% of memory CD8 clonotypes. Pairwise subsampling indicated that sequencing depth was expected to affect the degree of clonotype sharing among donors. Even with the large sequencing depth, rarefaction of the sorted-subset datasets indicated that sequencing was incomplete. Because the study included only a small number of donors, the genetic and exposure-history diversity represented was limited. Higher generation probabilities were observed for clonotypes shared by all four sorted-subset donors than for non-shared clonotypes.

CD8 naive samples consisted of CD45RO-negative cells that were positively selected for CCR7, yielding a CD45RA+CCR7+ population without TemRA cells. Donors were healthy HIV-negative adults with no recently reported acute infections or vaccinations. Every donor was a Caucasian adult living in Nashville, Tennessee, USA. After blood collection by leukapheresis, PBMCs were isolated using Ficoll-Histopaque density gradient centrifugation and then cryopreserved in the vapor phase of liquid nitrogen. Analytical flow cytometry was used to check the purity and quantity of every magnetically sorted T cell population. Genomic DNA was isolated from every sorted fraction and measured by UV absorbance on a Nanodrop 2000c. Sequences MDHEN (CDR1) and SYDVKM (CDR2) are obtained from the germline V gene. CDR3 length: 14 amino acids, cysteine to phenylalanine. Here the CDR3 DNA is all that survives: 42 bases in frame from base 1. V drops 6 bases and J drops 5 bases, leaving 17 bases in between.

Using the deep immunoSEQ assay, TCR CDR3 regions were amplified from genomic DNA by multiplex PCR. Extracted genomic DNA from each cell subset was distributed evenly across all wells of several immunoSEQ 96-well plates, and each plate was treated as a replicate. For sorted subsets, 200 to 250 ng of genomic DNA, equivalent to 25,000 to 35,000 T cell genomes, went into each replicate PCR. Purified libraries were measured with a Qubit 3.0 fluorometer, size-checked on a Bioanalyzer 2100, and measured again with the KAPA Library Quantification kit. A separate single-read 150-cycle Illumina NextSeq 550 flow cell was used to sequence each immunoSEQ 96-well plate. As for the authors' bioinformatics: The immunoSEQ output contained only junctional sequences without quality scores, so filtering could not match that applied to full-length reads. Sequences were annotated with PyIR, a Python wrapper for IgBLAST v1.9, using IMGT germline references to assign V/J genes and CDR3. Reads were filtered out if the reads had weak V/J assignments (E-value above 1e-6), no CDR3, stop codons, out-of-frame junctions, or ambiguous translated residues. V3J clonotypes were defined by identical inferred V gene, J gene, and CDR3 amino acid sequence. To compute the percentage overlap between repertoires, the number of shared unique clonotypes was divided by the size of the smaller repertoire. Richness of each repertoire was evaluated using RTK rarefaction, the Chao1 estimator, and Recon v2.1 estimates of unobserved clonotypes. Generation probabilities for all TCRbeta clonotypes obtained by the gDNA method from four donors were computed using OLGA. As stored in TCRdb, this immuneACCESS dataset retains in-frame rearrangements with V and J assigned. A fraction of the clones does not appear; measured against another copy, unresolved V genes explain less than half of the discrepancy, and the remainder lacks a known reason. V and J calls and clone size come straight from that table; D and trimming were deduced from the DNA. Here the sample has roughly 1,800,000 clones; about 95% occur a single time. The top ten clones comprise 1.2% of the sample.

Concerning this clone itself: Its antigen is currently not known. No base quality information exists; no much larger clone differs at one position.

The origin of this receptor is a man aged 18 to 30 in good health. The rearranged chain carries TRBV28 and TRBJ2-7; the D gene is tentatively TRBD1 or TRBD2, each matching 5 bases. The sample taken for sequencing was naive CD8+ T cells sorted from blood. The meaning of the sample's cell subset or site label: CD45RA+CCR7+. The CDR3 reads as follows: CASSPGPTKHEQYF. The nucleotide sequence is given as TGTGCCAGCAGCCCGGGACCCACGAAACACGAGCAGTACTTC.